The rows below give T cell receptor beta chains drawn from one sample of a study of T cell responses to AZD1222 COVID-19 vaccine. Sequencing was performed with immunoSEQ multiplex PCR; in TCRdb, only in-frame clones are kept and a portion is missing. The data show fewer than 90,000 clones, roughly 84% seen once. The sample in question was peripheral blood, obtained 28 days after the second AZD1222 dose. The source is an adult who received the AZD1222 COVID-19 vaccine. Both conserved end residues are part of each CDR3. D genes are given only for firm matches. The size entry is marked missing in some rows and otherwise reads once, few, many or a size class.

J gene | clone size | V gene | D gene | CDR3 protein | CDR3 DNA
TRBJ2-3 | once | TRBV5-1 | TRBD2 | CASSLTSETDTQYF | TGCGCCAGCAGCTTGACTAGCGAAACAGATACGCAGTATTTT
TRBJ2-5 | - | TRBV6-5 | TRBD1 | CASRGTGQETQYF | TGTGCCAGCAGGGGGACAGGCCAAGAGACCCAGTACTTC
TRBJ2-2 | - | TRBV5-1 | TRBD1 | CASSFPGTGSTGELFF | TGCGCCAGCAGCTTTCCCGGGACAGGGAGCACCGGGGAGCTGTTTTTT
TRBJ2-1 | few | TRBV19 | - | CASGRGGYNEQFF | TGTGCCAGTGGGCGGGGCGGGTACAATGAGCAGTTCTTC
TRBJ1-4 | once | TRBV5-1 | - | CASSLEGPGLRRKLFF | TGCGCCAGCAGCTTGGAGGGTCCGGGGCTCCGGCGGAAACTGTTTTTT
TRBJ2-1 | - | TRBV7-3 | - | CASSSPSLNEQFF | TGTGCCAGCAGCTCTCCCAGTCTCAATGAGCAGTTCTTC
TRBJ1-5 | - | TRBV29-1 | - | CSVAGDSQLNQPQHF | TGCAGCGTTGCTGGTGACAGCCAACTCAATCAGCCCCAGCATTTT
TRBJ2-7 | - | TRBV30 | TRBD2 | CAWSVLAGIQQYF | TGTGCCTGGAGTGTACTAGCGGGGATCCAGCAGTACTTC
TRBJ1-3 | - | TRBV10-1 | TRBD1 | CASSERPGQTIHSGNTIYF | TGCGCCAGCAGTGAGCGGCCGGGACAGACGATCCACTCTGGAAACACCATATATTTT
TRBJ1-2 | few | TRBV28 | TRBD1 | CASSEGGGRSYGYTF | TGTGCCAGCAGTGAAGGGGGCGGAAGGTCCTATGGCTACACCTTC
TRBJ2-2 | - | TRBV28 | - | CASSLGGPNTGELFF | TGTGCCAGCAGTTTGGGGGGCCCGAACACCGGGGAGCTGTTTTTT
TRBJ2-7 | - | TRBV6-2/TRBV6-3 | - | CASSYGDSPNEQYF | TGTGCCAGCAGTTACGGGGACTCCCCGAACGAGCAGTACTTC
TRBJ1-6 | - | TRBV7-9 | - | CASSPPLDVHSPLHF | TGTGCCAGCAGCCCCCCGTTAGATGTACATTCACCCCTCCACTTT
TRBJ1-1 | - | TRBV6-2/TRBV6-3 | TRBD1 | CASSSTRQGSNTEAFF | TGTGCCAGCAGCTCTACACGACAGGGCTCGAACACTGAAGCTTTCTTT
TRBJ1-2 | many | TRBV2 | - | CASSESLPVLNYGYTF | TGTGCCAGCAGTGAATCCTTACCTGTCCTGAACTATGGCTACACCTTC
TRBJ2-5 | - | TRBV10-1 | TRBD1 | CASSAGGGAGETQYF | TGCGCCAGCAGTGCAGGGGGCGGCGCGGGAGAGACCCAGTACTTC
TRBJ2-1 | - | TRBV11-2 | TRBD2 | CASSSTSGSFNEQFF | TGTGCCAGCAGCTCGACTAGCGGGAGCTTCAATGAGCAGTTCTTC
TRBJ1-2 | - | TRBV25-1 | - | CASMFGGGYGYTF | TGTGCCAGCATGTTCGGGGGCGGCTATGGCTACACCTTC
TRBJ2-1 | few | TRBV5-1 | TRBD2 | CASSISGGDLNEQFF | TGCGCCAGCAGCATTAGCGGGGGGGATCTCAATGAGCAGTTCTTC
TRBJ2-5 | - | TRBV5-4 | - | CASSPTGRLQETQYF | TGTGCCAGCAGCCCAACGGGTCGACTACAGGAGACCCAGTACTTC
TRBJ1-1 | - | TRBV5-4 | - | CASSLDMVKTEAFF | TGTGCCAGCAGCCTCGACATGGTGAAAACTGAAGCTTTCTTT
TRBJ2-2 | once | TRBV2 | TRBD2 | CASRRGGGSINTGELFF | TGTGCCAGCAGGAGAGGCGGGGGGTCAATCAACACCGGGGAGCTGTTTTTT
TRBJ2-7 | - | TRBV10-3 | - | CAISESTPGDEQYF | TGTGCCATCAGTGAGTCGACTCCCGGGGACGAGCAGTACTTC
TRBJ1-6 | - | TRBV2 | - | CASSELRGSPLHF | TGTGCCAGCAGTGAATTGAGGGGATCACCCCTCCACTTT
TRBJ1-2 | - | TRBV10-3 | TRBD1 | CAIRAIGGQGNYGYTF | TGTGCCATCAGGGCCATAGGGGGACAGGGCAATTATGGCTACACCTTC
TRBJ2-1 | - | TRBV7-9 | TRBD2 | CASTHRDYKIPNEQFF | TGTGCCAGCACCCACCGGGACTATAAGATCCCCAATGAGCAGTTCTTC
TRBJ2-2 | once | TRBV4-2 | - | CASNPRGDTGELFF | TGTGCCAGCAATCCCAGGGGGGACACCGGGGAGCTGTTTTTT
TRBJ2-3 | - | TRBV5-4 | - | CASSLEGETGTTGTDTQYF | TGTGCCAGCAGCTTGGAGGGTGAGACCGGGACCACGGGGACAGATACGCAGTATTTT
TRBJ2-7 | - | TRBV5-1 | - | CASSLAMAYEQYF | TGCGCCAGCAGCTTGGCCATGGCCTACGAGCAGTACTTC
TRBJ2-5 | - | TRBV4-1 | - | CASSQVRGAPRETQYF | TGCGCCAGCAGCCAAGTGCGGGGAGCCCCACGGGAGACCCAGTACTTC
TRBJ2-7 | few | TRBV19 | - | CASSTTRRDLSYEQYF | TGTGCCAGTAGTACCACCCGACGGGACCTCTCCTACGAGCAGTACTTC
TRBJ2-2 | - | TRBV28 | TRBD1 | CASLAGGANTGELFF | TGTGCCAGCCTGGCAGGGGGCGCGAACACCGGGGAGCTGTTTTTT
TRBJ2-3 | once | TRBV7-6 | TRBD2 | CASSSRGGSGTDTQYF | TGTGCCAGCAGCTCCCGAGGCGGGAGTGGCACAGATACGCAGTATTTT
TRBJ1-6 | - | TRBV7-9 | - | CASSLDAARYNSPLHF | TGTGCCAGCAGCTTAGACGCCGCACGCTATAATTCACCCCTCCACTTT
TRBJ2-5 | few | TRBV9 | TRBD1 | CASSVDTGGQETQYF | TGTGCCAGCAGCGTAGACACAGGGGGCCAAGAGACCCAGTACTTC
TRBJ2-5 | - | TRBV7-9 | TRBD1 | CASIGRMGGTGGREETQYF | TGTGCCAGCATTGGGAGGATGGGCGGGACAGGGGGCCGAGAAGAGACCCAGTACTTC
TRBJ2-5 | - | TRBV27 | TRBD1 | CASRGQNQETQYF | TGTGCCAGCAGGGGACAGAACCAAGAGACCCAGTACTTC
TRBJ2-1 | - | TRBV27 | TRBD2 | CASSFLGHGTSGRHSSYNEQFF | TGTGCCAGCAGTTTTCTCGGCCACGGGACTAGCGGGAGGCATAGCTCCTACAATGAGCAGTTCTTC
TRBJ1-5 | - | TRBV9 | - | CASSVAGNQPQHF | TGTGCCAGCAGCGTAGCGGGAAATCAGCCCCAGCATTTT
TRBJ1-6 | - | TRBV3-1/TRBV3-2 | TRBD1 | CASSPDRAYDNSPLHF | TGTGCCAGCAGCCCGGACAGGGCCTATGATAATTCACCCCTCCACTTT
TRBJ2-7 | - | TRBV6-5 | - | CASKVLGNRQYF | TGTGCCAGCAAAGTACTCGGGAATCGGCAGTACTTC
TRBJ1-5 | - | TRBV6-1 | - | CASSESGHQGQPQHF | TGTGCCAGCAGTGAATCCGGGCACCAAGGGCAGCCCCAGCATTTT
TRBJ2-2 | once | TRBV11-3 | TRBD2 | CASSTEGQIAGTGELFF | TGTGCCAGCAGTACAGAAGGGCAAATAGCGGGGACCGGGGAGCTGTTTTTT
TRBJ2-2 | - | TRBV3-1/TRBV3-2 | - | CASSQEARTGELFF | TGTGCCAGCAGCCAAGAGGCCCGGACTGGGGAGCTGTTTTTT
TRBJ2-5 | - | TRBV18 | - | CASSPSDFGETQYF | TGTGCCAGCTCACCCTCCGACTTTGGAGAGACCCAGTACTTC
TRBJ2-5 | - | TRBV5-1 | TRBD2 | CASSFTSGGASGGTQYF | TGCGCCAGCAGCTTTACCAGCGGGGGGGCGTCCGGCGGGACCCAGTACTTC
TRBJ1-1 | - | TRBV7-2 | TRBD1 | CASSPWTGGLTEAFF | TGTGCCAGCAGCCCTTGGACAGGGGGCCTCACTGAAGCTTTCTTT
TRBJ1-6 | - | TRBV6-1 | TRBD1 | CASSEVGDRGSPLHF | TGTGCCAGCAGTGAAGTGGGGGACAGGGGTTCACCCCTCCACTTT
TRBJ2-3 | - | TRBV5-1 | - | CASSLYAGLDTQYF | TGCGCCAGCTCTCTTTATGCAGGGCTTGATACGCAGTATTTT